The TCR beta chain under discussion was sequenced for a study of post-analysis software for immune sequencing data. Overall study results and limits: A few TRBV segments occurring more often in patients than controls included TRBV5-6, TRBV5-1 and TRBV20-1.

Details on this clonotype: Its specificity is unknown.

Unique molecular identifiers were present in the TCR beta cDNA libraries. Using its own MiXCR run on the PCR reads, TCRdb lists one record per CDR3 protein. The sample has about 260,000 distinct CDR3 sequences, 36% seen once; the top ten hold approximately 4.6%. Between the trimmed V and J ends, which lost 2 bases and 6 bases, there was a span of 11 bases. CDR1 and CDR2 from the germline V gene are GTSNPN and SVGIG (reference sequence). The CDR3 has 13 residues. The sample comprised blood. The receptor comes from a girl between 10 and 17 years old with multiple sclerosis. V usage is TRBV30 and J usage is TRBJ1-5; no clear D gene. Here the CDR3 reads CAWSKESAQPQHF. CDR3 DNA: TGTGCCTGGAGTAAGGAGTCAGCTCAGCCCCAGCATTTT.